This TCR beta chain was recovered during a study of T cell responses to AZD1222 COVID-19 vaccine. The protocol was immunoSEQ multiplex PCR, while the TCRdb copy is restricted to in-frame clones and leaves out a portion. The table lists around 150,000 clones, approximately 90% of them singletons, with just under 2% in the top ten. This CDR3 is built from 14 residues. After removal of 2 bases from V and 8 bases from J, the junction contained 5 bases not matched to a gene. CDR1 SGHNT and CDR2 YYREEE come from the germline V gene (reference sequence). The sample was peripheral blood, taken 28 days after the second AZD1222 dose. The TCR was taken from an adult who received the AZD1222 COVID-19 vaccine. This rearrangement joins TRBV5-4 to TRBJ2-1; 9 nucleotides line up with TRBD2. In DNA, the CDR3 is TGTGCCAGCAGCTTAAGCGGGAGGCAGGATGAGCAGTTCTTC. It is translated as CASSLSGRQDEQFF. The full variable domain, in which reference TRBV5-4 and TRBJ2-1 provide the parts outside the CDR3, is ETGVTQSPTHLIKTRGQQVTLRCSSQSGHNTVSWYQQALGQGPQFIFQYYREEENGRGNFPPRFSGLQFPNYSSELNVNALELDDSALYLCASSLSGRQDEQFFGPGTRLTVL.